The present T cell receptor beta chain was sequenced within a study of blood T cell repertoires in COVID-19. Study overall: Specimens from acute and convalescent COVID-19 originated in the United States, Italy and Spain.

Measured with immunoSEQ multiplex PCR; TCRdb has only the in-frame clones, and not every one. Among fewer than 600,000 clones, roughly 89% were seen once, and the ten largest hold approximately 0.9%. J was trimmed by 1 base and V by 6 bases; bases with no gene match: 5. In germline, CDR1 is MNHNY, CDR2 SVGAGI (reference sequence). This CDR3 has 14 residues. Sequencing was done on a sample of peripheral blood. The receptor was isolated from a man between 18 and 29 years old with COVID-19, enrolled during active disease. The chain recombines TRBV6-6 with TRBJ1-1; 7 bases are shared with TRBD1. CDR3 in DNA: TGTGCCAGCAGAGGACAGGTAACGAACACTGAAGCTTTCTTT. Translation: CASRGQVTNTEAFF.